This T cell receptor (beta chain) was found in a study of T-cell memory formation after mild COVID-19. Study context: Clusters were largely donor specific. Study results and caveats: Nothing showed for sure that second-wave clones peaking on day 37 were SARS-CoV-2 specific. Contracting CD4+ clones sat mainly in CM and EM; CD8+ in EMRA.

The CDR3 loop spans 15 amino acids. The germline V gene has CDR1 SEHNR and CDR2 FQNEAQ (reference sequence). With V trimmed by 5 bases and J by 0 bases, 4 bases remained unmatched. TCRdb used MiXCR to reprocess the 5' RACE reads, holding one entry per CDR3 protein. The table shows 550,000 to 600,000 distinct CDR3 sequences, with about 20% occurring only once. This clonotype has a count of ten or more. Its cognate antigen is unknown. The origin of this receptor is an adult woman who had mild COVID-19 (a few samples of this study predate the infection). Cell type and time point are not known. The specimen sequenced was PBMCs or a T cell subset sorted from them (not recorded which). The V and J genes are TRBV7-9 and TRBJ1-5; 7 nucleotides agree with TRBD1. The CDR3 protein is CASSITGDSNQPQHF. DNA of the CDR3: TGTGCCAGCAGCATAACAGGGGATAGCAATCAGCCCCAGCATTTT.